Presented here are 9 T cell receptor beta chains from one specimen sequenced in a study of cytomegalovirus exposure and HLA in healthy donors. It was with 60 Vbeta and 13 Jbeta primers that the PCR ran. Clones were sequenced by immunoSEQ multiplex PCR, and TCRdb holds only the in-frame ones, with some missing. The table includes some 100,000 clones, approximately 74% detected once. The sequencing sample was made of PBMCs. These receptors were obtained from a woman in her forties or fifties in good health and CMV-seropositive.

The chain joins TRBV5-1 to TRBJ2-7; TRBD2 matches at 8 bases. J lost 7 bases, V lost 4 bases, and 16 bases had no gene match. This CDR3 comprises 16 residues. Per the germline V gene, CDR1 is SGHRS and CDR2 is YFSETQ. CDR3: CASSKSAGGSAWEQYF. The CDR3 DNA follows: TGCGCCAGCAGCAAGAGCGCGGGGGGATCCGCGTGGGAGCAGTACTTC.

This sequence joins TRBV4-2 and TRBJ1-1; 7 bases line up with TRBD1. J lost 7 bases, V lost 4 bases, and 9 bases had no gene match. The CDR3 consists of 14 residues. The germline CDR1 and CDR2 sequences are LGHNA and YNFKEQ. CDR3 sequence (DNA): TGTGCCAGCAGCCGACAGGGTGGAGGCAATGAAGCTTTCTTT. Residues: CASSRQGGGNEAFF.

The gene calls are TRBV9 and TRBJ2-1, with 9 bases lining up with TRBD2. This CDR3 comprises 15 residues. V lost 4 bases to trimming and J lost 5 bases; unmatched junction nucleotides: 7. Germline-derived CDR1 and CDR2 are SGDLS and YYNGEE. The CDR3 nucleotides are TGTGCCAGCAGCCATCTAGCGGGAAGTGACAATGAGCAGTTCTTC. It yields the protein CASSHLAGSDNEQFF.

This clone appeared a few times. J is TRBJ1-1 and V is TRBV6-1, with D unresolved. CDR1 and CDR2 from the germline V gene are MNHNS and SASEGT. Trimming removed 8 bases at V and 4 bases at J, with 11 bases between. CDR3 length equals 12 residues. The CDR3 DNA follows: TGTGCCAGCCGGGAGACGAGCACTGAAGCTTTCTTT. Translating gives CASRETSTEAFF.

A word on this clone: Other DNA sequences in the same sample also yield this CDR3. The V call is TRBV30, the J call TRBJ1-5, with D uncertain. Per the germline V gene, CDR1 is GTSNPN and CDR2 is SVGIG (reference sequence). Deletions cut 5 bases from V and 0 bases from J, with 8 bases between. The length of the CDR3 is 13 residues. Here the CDR3 reads CAWATASNQPQHF. CDR3 nucleotide sequence: TGTGCCTGGGCAACAGCTAGCAATCAGCCCCAGCATTTT.

The chain links TRBV7-2 to TRBJ2-7; 8 bases agree with TRBD2. J gave up 6 bases and V 1 base, and 14 bases lay outside the gene matches. The CDR3 has 17 amino acids. CDR1 SGHTA and CDR2 FQGNSA come from the germline V gene. The CDR3 reads CASSLVGSGTTPSEQYF. The CDR3, as DNA: TGTGCCAGCAGCTTAGTGGGTAGCGGGACGACCCCTTCCGAGCAGTACTTC.

The V gene is TRBV5-1, the J gene TRBJ1-2, with a weak D call TRBD1 (6 bases). Germline assignment: CDR1 SGHRS and CDR2 YFSETQ. This CDR3 is built from 14 residues. Trimming left V 4 bases short and J 8 bases short, with 18 bases between. As DNA, the CDR3 is TGCGCCAGCAGCACGGACAGTGCCGTGGAGGGCTACACCTTC. Its translation: CASSTDSAVEGYTF. Filled out from reference TRBV5-1 and TRBJ1-2, the complete variable domain reads KAGVTQTPRYLIKTRGQQVTLSCSPISGHRSVSWYQQTPGQGLQFLFEYFSETQRNKGNFPGRFSGRQFSNSRSEMNVSTLELGDSALYLCASSTDSAVEGYTFGSGTRLTVV.

This clone was found once. This chain uses TRBV4-2 with TRBJ2-3, with TRBD2 as a possible D gene (7 bases). This CDR3 is 16 amino acids long. Deletions cut 1 base from V and 1 base from J, with 12 bases between. Germline V gene lookup returns CDR1 LGHNA and CDR2 YNFKEQ. The CDR3 sequence: CASSQAGGGGTDTQYF. The CDR3 nucleotides are TGTGCCAGCAGCCAAGCGGGGGGCGGGGGCACAGATACGCAGTATTTT.

This chain links TRBV2 with TRBJ2-5; 9 bases match TRBD2. The CDR3 loop spans 15 amino acids. Germline CDR1 reads SNHLY; CDR2 reads FYNNEI. V lost 2 bases, J lost 5 bases, and 6 bases stayed unmatched. The CDR3: CASSESGTSLETQYF. The CDR3, as DNA: TGTGCCAGCAGTGAATCTGGGACTAGCTTGGAGACCCAGTACTTC. Looking up the rest from reference TRBV2 and TRBJ2-5 gives the full variable domain: EPEVTQTPSHQVTQMGQEVILRCVPISNHLYFYWYRQILGQKVEFLVSFYNNEISEKSEIFDDQFSVERPDGSNFTLKIRSTKLEDSAMYFCASSESGTSLETQYFGPGTRLLVL.